A selection of T cell receptor beta chains follows, all from one sample in a study of blood T cell repertoires in COVID-19. Clones were sequenced by immunoSEQ multiplex PCR, and TCRdb holds only the in-frame ones, with some missing. Of some 140,000 clones in the sample, 80% to 85% are singletons; the top ten hold over 1.1%. Material: peripheral blood. The receptors derive from a man in his 60s with acute or convalescent COVID-19. The CDR3 runs from the conserved cysteine through the conserved F or W. A D gene is named only where the DNA matches it firmly. Where a row states a size, it is once, few, many or the class of an expanded clone; other rows omit it.

TRBJ2-2	.	TRBV11-2	.	TGTGCCAGCAGCTTATTAAGGAGCGCTAACACCGGGGAGCTGTTTTTT	CASSLLRSANTGELFF
TRBJ2-7	.	TRBV7-8	few	TGTGCCAGCAGCTTACTGGCACTGACTCCCGAGCAGTACTTC	CASSLLALTPEQYF
TRBJ1-5	TRBD1	TRBV15	.	TGTGCCACCAGCGAAAACAGGGGGCTCAAGCCCCAGCATTTT	CATSENRGLKPQHF
TRBJ1-1	.	TRBV27	.	TGTGCCAGCAAGGTAGGGGGTACTGAAGCTTTCTTT	CASKVGGTEAFF
TRBJ1-1	TRBD1	TRBV25-1	.	TGTGCCAGCAGCCTAACAGGGGGAAGAACTGAAGCTTTCTTT	CASSLTGGRTEAFF
TRBJ1-2	TRBD1	TRBV5-6	.	TGTGCCAGCAGCCCCGACAGGGTTGGCTATGGCTACACCTTC	CASSPDRVGYGYTF
TRBJ2-2	TRBD2	TRBV5-5	.	TGTGCCAGCAGCCTATGGACTAGCGGGAGCACCGGGGAGCTGTTTTTT	CASSLWTSGSTGELFF
TRBJ1-4	.	TRBV6-1	.	TGTGCCAGCAGTGAAGAACCCCCCGGGAACAGGGTGTGGAAACTGTTTTTT	CASSEEPPGNRVWKLFF
TRBJ2-7	TRBD2	TRBV27	.	TGTGCCAGCAGTTTAATAGCGGGTGAGCAGTACTTC	CASSLIAGEQYF
TRBJ1-2	.	TRBV11-2	.	TGTGCCAGCACCAGGGGAGATGGCTACACCTTC	CASTRGDGYTF
TRBJ1-2	TRBD1	TRBV24-1	.	TGTGCCACCAGTGACTCGCAGAGCAGGGGGGTGATGAGCTACACCTTC	CATSDSQSRGVMSYTF
TRBJ2-5	TRBD2	TRBV5-8	.	TGTGCCAGCAGCTTATGGGTAGCGGGTAAAGAGACCCAGTACTTC	CASSLWVAGKETQYF
TRBJ1-2	.	TRBV30	.	TGTGCCTGGAGTGGAGGCACGTATGGCTACACCTTC	CAWSGGTYGYTF
TRBJ1-1	.	TRBV29-1	.	TGCAGCGTTGAAGACGACAGGAACACTGAAGCTTTCTTT	CSVEDDRNTEAFF
TRBJ2-3	.	TRBV24-1	.	TGTGCCACCAGGAAGGCAGGGGACACAAATACGCAGTATTTT	CATRKAGDTNTQYF
TRBJ2-2	TRBD2	TRBV6-5	.	TGTGCCAGCAGGGGACTAGCGGGAGAGACGGGGGAGCTGTTTTTT	CASRGLAGETGELFF
TRBJ1-4	.	TRBV2	few	TGTGCCAGCAACCCCCTAGGGGTCGCGAATGAAAAACTGTTTTTT	CASNPLGVANEKLFF
TRBJ2-3	.	TRBV7-9	.	TGTGCCAGCAGCCGTGTCACTAGCACAGATACGCAGTATTTT	CASSRVTSTDTQYF
TRBJ2-1	TRBD2	TRBV19	few	TGTGCCAGTAGTAAGGGACTAGCGGGCAAGTGGGGAAAGGGGAATGAGCAGTTCTTC	CASSKGLAGKWGKGNEQFF
TRBJ2-2	.	TRBV6-6	.	TGTGCCAGCAGTTACTTCCGGAACACCGGGGAGCTGTTTTTT	CASSYFRNTGELFF
TRBJ1-5	TRBD1	TRBV6-5	.	TGTGCCAGCAGCCCCCAGGGGGAACAGCCCCAGCATTTT	CASSPQGEQPQHF
TRBJ2-3	.	TRBV2	.	TGTGCCATAGAAGGGGCGCGTACAGATACGCAGTATTTT	CAIEGARTDTQYF
TRBJ2-5	TRBD2	TRBV6-6	.	TGTGCCAGCAGTCCTCACGCCAGCAGACTAGCGGGAGGAGGAGAGACCCAGTACTTC	CASSPHASRLAGGGETQYF
TRBJ1-5	.	TRBV2	once	TGTGCCAGCAGTGAAGGGACTTATCAGCCCCAGCATTTT	CASSEGTYQPQHF
TRBJ2-3	.	TRBV10-3	.	TGTGCCACGCAGAGGAGCGCAGGGATCCCCACAGATACGCAGTATTTT	CATQRSAGIPTDTQYF
TRBJ2-2	TRBD2	TRBV3-1/TRBV3-2	.	TGTGCCAGCAGCTTGGGACTAGCGGGGACCGGGGAGCTGTTTTTT	CASSLGLAGTGELFF
TRBJ2-2	.	TRBV19	.	TGTGCCAGTCGATTAGGGGCATGGACCGGGGAGCTGTTTTTT	CASRLGAWTGELFF
TRBJ2-7	.	TRBV24-1	once	TGTGCCACCAGTGTCCCCCCCCGTGCCAGGATCCGGTCCTACGAGCAGTACTTC	CATSVPPRARIRSYEQYF
TRBJ2-7	TRBD2	TRBV29-1	.	TGCAGCGTAAGACTAGCGGGGTACGAGCAGTACTTC	CSVRLAGYEQYF
TRBJ2-7	.	TRBV19	once	TGTGCCAGTAGTATGCGGGGTGGGAACGAGCAGTACTTC	CASSMRGGNEQYF
TRBJ2-5	TRBD2	TRBV5-8	.	TGTGCCAGCAGCTTGGCCATAGCGGGAAAAGAGACCCAGTACTTC	CASSLAIAGKETQYF
TRBJ1-4	TRBD1	TRBV5-4	.	TGTGCCAGCAGCACGACAGGGGAGGAAAAACTGTTTTTT	CASSTTGEEKLFF
TRBJ2-2	.	TRBV7-6	.	TGTGCCAGCAGCTTAGCCGCCGGGGGAGGCGGGGAGCTGTTTTTT	CASSLAAGGGGELFF